This T cell receptor beta chain was sequenced for a study of blood T cell repertoires in COVID-19. Study background: The United States, Italy and Spain provided the acute and convalescent COVID-19 samples.

Each recovered donor of Cohort 3 presented with two negative PCRs, clearance, or symptom resolution. Generated by immunoSEQ multiplex PCR, the TCRdb table keeps only in-frame clones and is missing some. The sample includes around 250,000 clones, 70% to 90% of them seen just once. This TCR was sampled from a woman in her forties or fifties who had recovered from COVID-19. Sequencing was carried out using PBMCs or T cells enriched from blood (not recorded which).

In DNA form, the CDR3 reads TGTGCCAGCAGCGTACGTCAAACGGCTACCAGGGGCAATGAGCAGTTCTTC. Translated: CASSVRQTATRGNEQFF. This chain connects TRBV9 to TRBJ2-1; maybe TRBD1 (6 bases). Trimming removed 1 base from V and 6 bases from J, with 20 bases in between. In germline, CDR1 is SGDLS, CDR2 YYNGEE. CDR3 length: 17 residues. The full variable domain, in which reference TRBV9 and TRBJ2-1 provide the parts outside the CDR3, is DSGVTQTPKHLITATGQRVTLRCSPRSGDLSVYWYQQSLDQGLQFLIQYYNGEERAKGNILERFSAQQFPDLHSELNLSSLELGDSALYFCASSVRQTATRGNEQFFGPGTRLTVL.